This entry describes one T cell receptor beta chain. V lost 2 bases and J 0 bases, leaving 7 bases between the germline ends. This CDR3 is built from 15 residues. From germline, CDR1 is SNHLY and CDR2 FYNNEI. The data were obtained in a study of OX40 agonist ivuxolimab in advanced cancers. Study information: Patients got intravenous ivuxolimab at 0.01 to 10 mg/kg every 2 weeks.

Using immunoSEQ multiplex PCR, the repertoire was profiled, and TCRdb retains in-frame clones only, with some absent. This table holds approximately 80,000 clones, 85% to 95% found once. The chain combines TRBV2 with TRBJ2-2; the D is unclear. This TCR was recovered from an adult with an advanced solid tumor such as melanoma, head and neck, liver or kidney cancer. The sample consisted of CD4+ or CD8+ T cells sorted from blood, taken in a trial of the OX40 agonist ivuxolimab. The CDR3 DNA reads TGTGCCAGCAGTGAACTGGGTCCGAACACCGGGGAGCTGTTTTTT. This encodes CASSELGPNTGELFF.